This entry lists 26 T cell receptor beta chains sequenced from one sample in a study of metastatic and nonmetastatic thyroid tumors. TCRdb re-called clones from the PCR reads using MiXCR. The table includes 9,600 or so clones, approximately 11% detected once. All patients reached thyroid surgery having received no treatment beforehand. The specimen was tumor tissue. The receptors derive from a female donor with papillary thyroid cancer or a benign thyroid nodule (not recorded which). Some clones in this sample may be carry-over from other donors' samples.

This clone appeared a few times. A much larger clone differs by one base, so this may be a read error. Other DNA sequences within the sample encode an identical CDR3. This rearrangement joins TRBV18 to TRBJ1-2, with D maybe TRBD1 (5 bases). The CDR3 extends over 14 amino acids. V lost 7 bases to trimming and J lost 5 bases, with 17 bases between them. CDR1 is KGHSH and CDR2 is LQKENI in the germline V gene. The CDR3 DNA is TGTGCCAGCTTGCCAAATGGACACCCATATGGCTACACCTTC. Amino acid sequence: CASLPNGHPYGYTF.

This clone has ten or more counts. The chain couples TRBV5-4 to TRBJ1-1; TRBD1 matches 11 bases. This CDR3 spans 17 amino acids. The ends lost 2 bases at V and 4 bases at J; junction bases unmatched: 10. Germline V gene lookup returns CDR1 SGHNT and CDR2 YYREEE (reference sequence). The DNA of the CDR3 is TGTGCCAGCAGCTTTAAGGACAGGGGGCGCGTAGGCACTGAAGCTTTCTTT. This gives the protein CASSFKDRGRVGTEAFF.

This chain connects TRBV30 to TRBJ2-7; D is unclear. This CDR3 has 11 amino acids. V dropped 5 bases and J dropped 6 bases, with 11 bases sitting between them. Germline CDR1 and CDR2: GTSNPN and SVGIG (reference sequence). The CDR3 spells CAWGHGFEQYF. CDR3 in DNA: TGTGCCTGGGGGCACGGGTTCGAGCAGTACTTC.

By sample fraction, this clone is large. J is TRBJ2-2 and V is TRBV27, with D tentatively TRBD2 (5 bases). Germline assignment: CDR1 MNHEY and CDR2 SMNVEV (reference sequence). V shed 6 bases and J shed 7 bases, with 12 bases lying between them. This CDR3 is built from 13 residues. The CDR3 region has the DNA TGTGCCAGCAGCTACCGAGGACTCGGGGAGCTGTTTTTT. It encodes CASSYRGLGELFF.

By share of the sample, this clone is medium-sized. The chain uses TRBV6-1 and TRBJ2-1; no clear D gene. Trimming removed 1 base from V and 1 base from J, with 5 bases in between. Germline assignment: CDR1 MNHNS and CDR2 SASEGT. The CDR3 totals 14 residues. The CDR3 region is CASSEGDSYNEQFF. CDR3 coding DNA: TGTGCCAGCAGTGAAGGGGATTCCTACAATGAGCAGTTCTTC.

This clone was recorded at least ten times. The V call is TRBV7-9, the J call TRBJ2-5; TRBD2 matches 9 bases. CDR3 length: 15 residues. V was pared by 3 bases and J by 1 base, with 3 bases of the junction left unmatched. Looked up from germline, CDR1 is SEHNR and CDR2 is FQNEAQ (reference sequence). CDR3 in amino acids: CASSLSTSGQETQYF. DNA of the CDR3: TGTGCCAGCAGCTTGTCGACTAGCGGCCAAGAGACCCAGTACTTC.

This clone was counted many times. This chain connects TRBV5-1 to TRBJ2-2; D gene unclear. The V end lost 4 bases, the J end lost 1 base, and 5 bases lay between the germline ends. The CDR3 covers 13 residues. Germline lookup yields CDR1 SGHRS and CDR2 YFSETQ. Here the CDR3 DNA reads TGCGCCAGCAGCGGCATGAACACCGGGGAGCTGTTTTTT. It yields the protein CASSGMNTGELFF.

The chain recombines TRBV6-1 with TRBJ1-6; 10 bases line up with TRBD1. CDR3 length equals 16 residues. CDR1 is MNHNS, CDR2 SASEGT, per germline. V lost 7 bases and J lost 10; bases outside the gene matches: 13. The CDR3 reads CASTRDLTGGGSPLHF. The CDR3 DNA is TGTGCCAGCACCCGGGACTTGACAGGGGGCGGCTCACCCCTCCACTTT.

The V call is TRBV6-1, the J call TRBJ2-7, with 10 bases that match TRBD1. From germline, CDR1 is MNHNS and CDR2 SASEGT. This CDR3 spans 13 amino acids. V lost 6 bases and J lost 7; bases outside the gene matches: 6. In nucleotides, the CDR3 is TGTGCCAGCAGGGGACAGGGGATAGGGGAGCAGTACGTC. As protein: CASRGQGIGEQYV.

By share of the sample, this clone is medium-sized. The chain carries TRBV28 and TRBJ1-4; no definite D call. Germline CDR1 and CDR2: MDHEN and SYDVKM. Trimming shortened V by 6 bases and J by 7 bases, and 27 bases separated the two germline ends. This CDR3 comprises 18 residues. The CDR3 spells CASRLTGSLGRLGEKLFF. CDR3 coding DNA: TGTGCCAGCAGATTGACGGGCAGTCTGGGGAGATTGGGTGAAAAACTGTTTTTT. The full variable domain, rest sourced from reference TRBV28 and TRBJ1-4, is DVKVTQSSRYLVKRTGEKVFLECVQDMDHENMFWYRQDPGLGLRLIYFSYDVKMKEKGDIPEGYSVSREKKERFSLILESASTNQTSMYLCASRLTGSLGRLGEKLFFGSGTQLSVL.

This clone is medium-sized. This chain joins TRBV27 and TRBJ1-5; TRBD1 matches 8 bases. The junction had 2 bases not matched to a gene; V was cut back by 4 bases and J by 6 bases. CDR1 is MNHEY, CDR2 SMNVEV, per germline (reference sequence). The CDR3 sequence is 13 residues long. As DNA, the CDR3 is TGTGCCAGCAGTTACAGGGGGAGTCAGCCCCAGCATTTT. Encoded protein: CASSYRGSQPQHF.

This clone is large in the sample. J is TRBJ1-2 and V is TRBV6-1; no clear D. The V gene's germline CDR1 is MNHNS and CDR2 SASEGT. The CDR3 contains 12 residues. V lost 1 base and J 13 bases, leaving 13 bases between the germline ends. CDR3: CASSEGEWALTF. Written as DNA, the CDR3 is TGTGCCAGCAGTGAAGGGGAGTGGGCGCTCACCTTC.

This clone showed up many times. V gene TRBV10-3 combines with J gene TRBJ2-7, with D possibly being TRBD1 (5 bases). With 6 bases removed from V and 4 bases from J, the gap between germline ends came to 13 bases. CDR3 length: 13 amino acids. Germline V gene lookup returns CDR1 ENHRY and CDR2 SYGVKD. This chain's CDR3 is CAISTGTEYEQYV. The CDR3 DNA reads as TGTGCCATCAGCACAGGTACCGAGTACGAGCAGTACGTC.

This clone rates as medium-sized (0.01 to 0.1%). The chain recombines TRBV15 with TRBJ1-1; a possible D gene is TRBD1 (6 bases). The V and J ends lost 1 base and 5 bases respectively, with 11 bases between them. CDR1 is LNHNV, CDR2 YYDKDF, per germline (reference sequence). This CDR3 region has 14 residues. The CDR3 DNA reads as TGTGCCACCAGCAGAGTTCAGGGGCGTACTGAAGCTTTCTTT. It translates to CATSRVQGRTEAFF.

In this sample, this clone turned up a few times. Other DNA sequences in the same sample also yield this CDR3. This sequence joins TRBV11-2 and TRBJ2-1, with 12 bases identical to TRBD2. Trimming cost V 1 base and J 9 bases; bases outside gene matches: 4. The CDR3 runs 15 residues. Per the germline V gene, CDR1 is SGHAT and CDR2 is FQNNGV. This CDR3 reads CASSLVLAGGGEQFF. Here the CDR3 DNA reads TGTGCCAGCAGCTTAGTACTAGCGGGGGGTGGTGAGCAGTTCTTC.

The table lists this clone with many counts. In the same sample, other DNA sequences code for this CDR3. The chain recombines TRBV7-9 with TRBJ2-7; D is uncertain. The ends were cut back, 5 bases at V and 4 bases at J, with 15 bases in the middle. Germline CDR1 and CDR2: SEHNR and FQNEAQ (reference sequence). The length of the CDR3 is 14 residues. CDR3 DNA sequence: TGTGCCAGCAGCCCAAACCTATCAGGATACGAGCAGTACTTC. It specifies CASSPNLSGYEQYF.

Of note for this clone: The germline gene is not matched at one end of the junction; a read error may be the cause. The chain has TRBV20-1 and TRBJ1-1; D ambiguous. Per germline, CDR1 DFQATT and CDR2 SNEGSKA (reference sequence). This CDR3 comprises 13 residues. CDR3 amino acids: CSALGRVNAEALF. DNA of the CDR3: TGCAGTGCTCTAGGGAGAGTGAACGCTGAAGCTCTCTTT.

V and J are TRBV6-1 and TRBJ2-7; 7 positions agree with TRBD2. This CDR3 region has 16 residues. V trimming: 4 bases; J trimming: 2 bases; junction bases outside the gene matches: 11. Germline loops: CDR1 MNHNS, CDR2 SASEGT. CDR3 sequence: CASSARPASGPYEQYV. The CDR3 DNA reads TGTGCCAGCAGTGCCAGGCCGGCTAGCGGACCCTACGAGCAGTACGTC.

This clone is medium-sized within its sample. The genes are TRBV2 and TRBJ1-1; 8 positions match TRBD1. Per the germline V gene, CDR1 is SNHLY and CDR2 is FYNNEI. CDR3 length: 15 amino acids. With V trimmed by 6 bases and J by 4 bases, 10 bases remained unmatched. The CDR3 region is CASRKLQGARTEAFF. In nucleotides, the CDR3 is TGTGCCAGCAGAAAACTCCAGGGGGCTCGCACTGAAGCTTTCTTT.

This clone showed up many times. J is TRBJ1-4 and V is TRBV3-1; D possibly corresponds to TRBD1 (5 bases). There are 16 residues in the CDR3. Germline assignment: CDR1 LGHDT and CDR2 YNNKEL (reference sequence). V lost 1 base and J lost 10, with 19 bases in between. CDR3 amino acids: CASSQVERGRGGKLFF. The CDR3 DNA follows: TGTGCCAGCAGCCAAGTCGAACGGGGAAGGGGAGGAAAACTGTTTTTT.

This clone is judged medium-sized. The CDR3 bases are TGCAGTGCTTCAAGGACTAGCGCCCGGACAGATCGGCAGTTCTTC. Translating it yields CSASRTSARTDRQFF. The chain couples TRBV20-1 to TRBJ2-1, with 9 bases identical to TRBD2. V was clipped by 5 bases and J by 12 bases; unmatched bases: 17. Looked up from germline, CDR1 is DFQATT and CDR2 is SNEGSKA (reference sequence). The CDR3 runs to 15 residues.

This clone was detected ten times or more. The chain couples TRBV5-4 to TRBJ1-2; tentatively, D is TRBD1 (6 bases). The germline V gene has CDR1 SGHNT and CDR2 YYREEE (reference sequence). V lost 5 bases to trimming and J lost 4 bases, with 18 bases between them. The length of the CDR3 is 15 residues. Written as DNA, the CDR3 is TGTGCCAGCAGTCCGGACAGTCCCGTCTCCTATGGCTACACCTTC. Amino acid sequence: CASSPDSPVSYGYTF.

With respect to this clone: Likely a read error: the CDR3 ends without its conserved phenylalanine or tryptophan. It is unclear where the CDR3 begins or ends on the DNA, so no DNA is shown, and the CDR3 is as TCRdb lists it. V gene TRBV11-2 combines with J gene TRBJ2-1. The CDR3 region is 12 residues in length, termini included. The germline V gene encodes CDR1 SGHAT and CDR2 FQNNGV. The CDR3 sequence is CASSLGSHEQLL.

In its sample, this clone was seen a few times. In the same sample, other DNA sequences code for this CDR3. The V gene is TRBV6-1, the J gene TRBJ1-2, with D unclear. Germline V CDR1 and CDR2: MNHNS, SASEGT. V lost 9 bases to trimming and J lost 4 bases, with 12 bases between them. The CDR3 is 12 amino acids. Written as DNA, the CDR3 is TGTGCCAGTTACTCCGGGGTCTATGGCTACACCTTC. This encodes CASYSGVYGYTF.

Many counts were recorded for this clone. This sequence joins TRBV7-3 and TRBJ2-3; perhaps TRBD2 as D (5 bases). V was shortened by 5 bases and J by 2 bases, with 11 bases between the two germline ends. The CDR3 runs to 14 residues. From germline, CDR1 is SGHTA and CDR2 FQGTGA. The CDR3 here is CASSPGVNTDTQYF. CDR3 DNA sequence: TGTGCCAGCAGCCCCGGGGTAAACACAGATACGCAGTATTTT.

This clone was recorded at least ten times. CDR3 residues: CASSTPGVVADTQYF. The DNA of the CDR3 is TGTGCCAGCAGTACCCCAGGGGTGGTCGCAGATACGCAGTATTTT. The rearrangement uses TRBV25-1 and TRBJ2-3; D is possibly TRBD1 (6 bases). This CDR3 region has 15 residues. Trimming shortened V by 5 bases and J by 4 bases, and 16 bases separated the two germline ends. Germline CDR1 MGHDK, CDR2 SYGVNS.